Shown below are 21 T cell receptor beta chains from a single sample sequenced in a study of glioma-infiltrating T cells after dendritic cell vaccination. Sequencing used immunoSEQ multiplex PCR; TCRdb keeps in-frame clones, though not all of them. Among roughly 51,000 clones listed, about 85% were seen once. The specimen comprised blood, sampled before dendritic cell vaccination. These receptors were taken from a human donor with glioblastoma.

The chain combines TRBV10-3 with TRBJ2-1; tentatively, D is TRBD1 (6 bases). CDR3 length equals 14 residues. Germline CDR1 ENHRY, CDR2 SYGVKD. Trimming stripped 4 bases from V and 0 bases from J, with 7 bases between. CDR3 amino acids: CAISVGGSYNEQFF. The CDR3 bases are TGTGCCATCAGTGTAGGGGGCTCCTACAATGAGCAGTTCTTC.

The CDR3 DNA follows: TGTGCCAGCAGCGTAGCCGGGGATGTCCACGAGCAGTACTTC. It encodes CASSVAGDVHEQYF. V is TRBV9 and J is TRBJ2-7; D may be TRBD2 (5 bases). The germline gives CDR1 SGDLS, CDR2 YYNGEE. The V gene lost 0 bases and the J gene lost 5 bases, with 12 bases spanning the gap. CDR3 length: 14 amino acids.

This chain uses TRBV5-1 with TRBJ2-5, with TRBD2 matching 13 bases. V gave up 4 bases and J gave up 5 bases; unmatched junction bases: 5. The length of the CDR3 is 15 residues. Looked up from germline, CDR1 is SGHRS and CDR2 is YFSETQ. The CDR3 region has the DNA TGCGCCAGCAGCCCGGGACTAGCGGGGCCCGAGACCCAGTACTTC. Translation: CASSPGLAGPETQYF.

The V gene is TRBV15, the J gene TRBJ1-1; 7 bases map to TRBD1. The CDR3 runs to 14 residues. Trimming at V came to 5 bases and at J to 2 bases, leaving 5 bases not matched to a gene. CDR1 and CDR2 (germline): LNHNV, YYDKDF (reference sequence). CDR3 region: CATSLDRTNTEAFF. The CDR3 nucleotides are TGTGCCACCAGCTTGGACAGGACCAACACTGAAGCTTTCTTT.

This chain links TRBV27 with TRBJ2-2, with 7 positions matching TRBD2. Unmatched junction bases numbered 11, after V lost 8 bases and J lost 5 bases. Germline V lookup: CDR1 MNHEY, CDR2 SMNVEV (reference sequence). The CDR3 has 15 amino acids. CDR3 protein: CASGGEGRWTGELFF. The CDR3 DNA sequence: TGTGCCAGCGGGGGGGAGGGGCGATGGACCGGGGAGCTGTTTTTT.

This chain links TRBV30 with TRBJ1-1; no reliable D call. Per germline, CDR1 GTSNPN and CDR2 SVGIG (reference sequence). With 4 bases removed from V and 1 base from J, the gap between germline ends came to 7 bases. The CDR3 is 12 residues long. In DNA form, the CDR3 reads TGTGCCTGGAAACGGGGGAACACTGAAGCTTTCTTT. Amino acids: CAWKRGNTEAFF.

Of note for this clone: A read error may produce the germline difference seen at one junction end. The rearrangement links TRBV9 to TRBJ1-2; D unclear. CDR1 SGDLS and CDR2 YYNGEE come from the germline V gene. The CDR3 is 11 residues long. Here the CDR3 DNA reads TGTGCCAGCAGCTTGGAGGGCCCGATGCGCTTC. The encoded protein is CASSLEGPMRF.

This chain joins TRBV29-1 and TRBJ1-1, with D tentatively TRBD1 (5 bases). Between the trimmed V and J ends, which lost 2 bases and 1 base, there was a span of 11 bases. The CDR3 spans 14 residues. Per the germline V gene, CDR1 is SQVTM and CDR2 is ANQGSEA. CDR3 bases: TGCAGCGTTGAACACAGGTTCTCGAACACTGAAGCTTTCTTT. Translating it yields CSVEHRFSNTEAFF.

This clone qualifies as medium-sized. V usage is TRBV6-4 and J usage is TRBJ2-3; the D gene is possibly TRBD1 (6 bases). The CDR3 loop spans 15 amino acids. V lost 2 bases to trimming and J lost 5 bases, with 14 bases between them. The germline gives CDR1 MRHNA, CDR2 SNTAGT. DNA for the CDR3: TGTGCCAGCAGTGACCGGGTAGGGGGACGAGATACGCAGTATTTT. Protein product: CASSDRVGGRDTQYF.

The rearrangement joins TRBV6-5 to TRBJ1-2, with D possibly being TRBD1 (6 bases). The CDR3 covers 13 residues. Germline assignment: CDR1 MNHEY and CDR2 SVGAGI. Trimming pared 7 bases from V and 2 bases from J, leaving 11 bases between. CDR3 coding DNA: TGTGCCAGCACCACAGGGAAGAACTATGGCTACACCTTC. It yields the protein CASTTGKNYGYTF.

The CDR3 spells CSVEDPLNEKLFF. CDR3 nucleotide sequence: TGCAGCGTTGAAGATCCTCTTAATGAAAAACTGTTTTTT. This chain connects TRBV29-1 to TRBJ1-4; D is ambiguous. The V end was cut by 0 bases, the J end by 4 bases, with 6 bases between. Germline assignment: CDR1 SQVTM and CDR2 ANQGSEA. The CDR3 runs 13 residues.

The chain couples TRBV10-2 to TRBJ1-5; no definite D call. The germline V gene has CDR1 WSHSY and CDR2 SAAADI. The CDR3 length is 15 residues. The germline V and J ends were trimmed by 0 bases and 1 base, with 7 bases remaining between them. CDR3 in amino acids: CASSESRRSNQPQHF. CDR3 bases: TGCGCCAGCAGTGAGTCGCGGCGGAGCAATCAGCCCCAGCATTTT.

The CDR3 DNA is TGTGCCAGCAGGAACTCACCAGAGGCGGTCCTCGAGCAGTACTTC. It codes for CASRNSPEAVLEQYF. V and J are TRBV6-6 and TRBJ2-7, with unresolved D. The V gene lost 6 bases and the J gene lost 6 bases, with 21 bases spanning the gap. Germline CDR1 MNHNY, CDR2 SVGAGI (reference sequence). CDR3 length equals 15 residues.

The chain combines TRBV5-1 with TRBJ2-7, with TRBD1 as a possible D gene (6 bases). CDR1 SGHRS and CDR2 YFSETQ come from the germline V gene. V lost 2 bases to trimming and J lost 0 bases, with 9 bases between them. The CDR3 is 14 amino acids. CDR3 loop: CASSFQGISYEQYF. Here the CDR3 DNA reads TGCGCCAGCAGCTTTCAGGGGATCTCCTACGAGCAGTACTTC.

The chain links TRBV13 to TRBJ2-7; D is unresolved. The CDR3 has 14 amino acids. V lost 6 bases and J lost 3, with 15 bases in between. Germline-derived CDR1 and CDR2 are PRHDT and FYEKMQ (reference sequence). The CDR3 DNA follows: TGTGCCAGCAGTGACCTGAGACACAGCTACGAGCAGTACTTC. It specifies CASSDLRHSYEQYF.

The chain combines TRBV27 with TRBJ1-2; 9 nucleotides agree with TRBD1. Germline-derived CDR1 and CDR2 are MNHEY and SMNVEV (reference sequence). The V gene end was trimmed by 5 bases and the J gene end by 5 bases; junction bases not matched to a gene: 3. This CDR3 contains 13 residues. The DNA of the CDR3 is TGTGCCAGCAGTGTGGGACAGGGATATGGCTACACCTTC. This gives the protein CASSVGQGYGYTF.

In its sample, this clone was seen a few times. This chain joins TRBV6-5 and TRBJ2-5, with 11 bases matching TRBD2. This CDR3 spans 15 amino acids. Germline-derived CDR1 and CDR2 are MNHEY and SVGAGI. Trimming took 6 bases from V and 4 from J; bases not matched to a gene: 7. This CDR3 reads CASSLLAGGPETQYF. The CDR3 bases are TGTGCCAGCAGCCTATTAGCGGGGGGGCCAGAGACCCAGTACTTC.

V is TRBV19 and J is TRBJ1-2, with D perhaps TRBD1 (5 bases). Trimming took off 1 base at V and 4 bases at J, with 7 bases between the two ends. This CDR3 spans 13 amino acids. Germline V gene lookup returns CDR1 LNHDA and CDR2 SQIVND (reference sequence). The CDR3 reads CASSIVTAYGYTF. CDR3 DNA sequence: TGTGCCAGTAGTATAGTGACAGCCTATGGCTACACCTTC.

CDR3 loop: CASAFRGREAEAFF. Written as DNA, the CDR3 is TGTGCCAGCGCATTTAGAGGCAGGGAGGCTGAAGCTTTCTTT. V and J are TRBV11-3 and TRBJ1-1; a weak D match, TRBD1 (5 bases). The germline V and J ends were trimmed by 8 bases and 6 bases, with 19 bases remaining between them. The CDR3 consists of 14 residues. Germline CDR1 SGHNT, CDR2 YENEEA. Full variable domain (outside the CDR3, taken from reference TRBV11-3 and TRBJ1-1): EAGVVQSPRYKIIEKKQPVAFWCNPISGHNTLYWYLQNLGQGPELLIRYENEEAVDDSQLPKDRFSAERLKGVDSTLKIQPAELGDSAVYLCASAFRGREAEAFFGQGTRLTVV.

This clone was counted between two and nine times. The chain's CDR3 is CASSLASGINGELFF. CDR3 in DNA: TGTGCCAGCAGCTTAGCTAGCGGGATTAACGGGGAGCTGTTTTTT. The chain has TRBV11-2 and TRBJ2-2, with 9 bases lining up with TRBD2. Germline V gene data show CDR1 as SGHAT and CDR2 as FQNNGV. J lost 7 bases, V lost 1 base, and 4 bases had no gene match. The length of the CDR3 is 15 residues.

The sample holds one count of this clone. The chain recombines TRBV4-3 with TRBJ2-5; possible D gene TRBD2, 7 bases. The V gene's germline CDR1 is LGHNA and CDR2 YSLEER. This CDR3 region has 15 residues. The ends were cut back, 0 bases at V and 5 bases at J, with 13 bases in the middle. CDR3 protein: CASSQDLRGGETQYF. The CDR3, as DNA: TGCGCCAGCAGCCAAGATCTAAGGGGGGGGGAGACCCAGTACTTC.